The clone carrying this T cell receptor beta chain was detected a few times. Antigen unknown. There are 14 residues in the CDR3. Germline values: CDR1 SGDLS, CDR2 YYNGEE. Unmatched junction bases numbered 0, after V lost 3 bases and J lost 1 base. TCRdb keeps only in-frame clones here, not all; method: immunoSEQ multiplex PCR. The sample has approximately 72,000 clones, approximately 78% seen once; the top ten hold 7.1%. The sample belongs to a study of radiotherapy plus CTLA-4 blockade in lung cancer. On the study more broadly: Objective responses were recorded in about 17% of patients, with disease control recorded in 25% to 40%. Study-wide results and caveats: Reports identified early blood T cell clone dynamics, with interferon-beta, as the best response predictor. Blood saw expansion of tumor-derived TCR clones after radiotherapy plus ipilimumab.

The study gave focal radiation plus ipilimumab CTLA-4 blockade to patients with chemo-refractory metastatic non-small-cell lung cancer. The sequences come from peripheral blood, collected from a patient treated with radiotherapy plus ipilimumab. This chain connects TRBV9 to TRBJ2-3, with 9 bases aligning to TRBD1. The receptor was derived from a human donor with non-small cell lung cancer who had a complete response to radiotherapy plus ipilimumab. The CDR3 region has the DNA TGTGCCAGCAGCGGGACAGGGGGCACAGATACGCAGTATTTT. Its translation is CASSGTGGTDTQYF. Complete variable domain (other parts from reference TRBV9 and TRBJ2-3): DSGVTQTPKHLITATGQRVTLRCSPRSGDLSVYWYQQSLDQGLQFLIQYYNGEERAKGNILERFSAQQFPDLHSELNLSSLELGDSALYFCASSGTGGTDTQYFGPGTRLTVL.